The clone carrying this TCR delta chain counts as medium-sized. Other DNA sequences within the sample encode an identical CDR3. This entry is derived from a study of γδ T cells in repeated Plasmodium falciparum infection. At the level of the study: Each infection was followed by sampling at 21 days, plus baseline and some pre-infection draws.

The germline V and J ends were trimmed by 0 bases and 0 bases, with 14 bases remaining between them. This CDR3 is built from 17 residues. Germline loops: CDR1 TSWWSYY, CDR2 QGS. Vgamma9/Vdelta2+ and Vdelta2-negative gammadelta T cells were flow-sorted from PBMC for bulk sequencing. TCRdb reprocessed the multiplex PCR reads using CATT. The sample lists under 50,000 delta-chain clones, over 1.5% occurring once. V gene TRDV1 combines with J gene TRDJ1; no definite D call. The sequence derives from a pool of human donors (malaria-infected and uninfected, not separated). Sequences were obtained from gamma-delta T cells from blood. The CDR3 reads CALGELRTGLYTDKLIF. In nucleotides, the CDR3 is TGTGCTCTTGGGGAACTTCGGACCGGACTGTACACCGATAAACTCATCTTT.